Sequencing of this T cell receptor (beta chain) was carried out in a study of blood T cells in healthy people across ages. A second PCR of roughly 6 to 12 cycles used a sample-barcoded 5' primer and a J-beta primer mix. Each CDR3 protein is one row after TCRdb ran MiXCR on the 5' RACE reads. The sample carries over 600,000 distinct CDR3 sequences, 20% to 25% recorded once. The CDR3 has 14 residues. In germline, CDR1 is SGHTA, CDR2 FQGNSA. With V trimmed by 5 bases and J by 8 bases, 8 bases remained unmatched. Staff drew approximately 9.1 milliliters of peripheral blood from each donor. Sequencing was performed on blood. The genes are TRBV7-2 and TRBJ2-4, with TRBD2 matching 8 bases. The receptor's source is a man aged 70 or older in good health. The CDR3 sequence: CASSPGTREYIQYF. CDR3 nucleotide sequence: TGTGCCAGCAGCCCCGGGACTAGAGAATACATTCAGTACTTC.